The next 20 T cell receptor beta chains were all read from a single sample in a study of PD-L1 blockade in urothelial cancer. The data were produced by immunoSEQ multiplex PCR, yet TCRdb's version contains in-frame clones alone and is incomplete. The table records fewer than 45,000 clones, around 80% of them present only once. The sample was PBMCs, taken around atezolizumab (anti-PD-L1) treatment. The receptors were sampled from a man aged 65-85 years with urothelial cancer.

The chain combines TRBV28 with TRBJ1-4, with 9 bases lining up with TRBD1. Germline V gives CDR1 MDHEN, CDR2 SYDVKM. V was clipped by 4 bases and J by 7 bases; unmatched bases: 7. The CDR3 has 15 amino acids. CDR3 nucleotide sequence: TGTGCCAGCAGTTCATCCGGGACAGGGTCTGAAAAACTGTTTTTT. Amino acid sequence: CASSSSGTGSEKLFF.

The chain couples TRBV30 to TRBJ1-5; 7 nucleotides agree with TRBD1. From germline, CDR1 is GTSNPN and CDR2 SVGIG (reference sequence). The CDR3 runs 13 residues. The V segment lost 7 bases and the J segment 4 bases; nucleotides outside the gene matches: 7. This CDR3 reads CAFGTDNNQPQHF. The CDR3 DNA reads as TGTGCCTTCGGGACAGATAATAATCAGCCCCAGCATTTT.

Sample share makes this clone medium-sized (0.01 to 0.1%). The J gene is TRBJ2-7, the V gene TRBV4-1, with 9 bases lining up with TRBD1. CDR1 is MGHRA, CDR2 YSYEKL, per germline. The junction had 8 bases not matched to a gene; V was cut back by 2 bases and J by 6 bases. The CDR3 is 15 residues long. The CDR3 here is CASSQSWTGAREQYF. The CDR3 nucleotides read TGCGCCAGCAGCCAAAGCTGGACAGGGGCCCGCGAGCAGTACTTC.

The chain couples TRBV5-1 to TRBJ1-2, with TRBD1 identical over 10 bases. V dropped 0 bases and J dropped 6; count of bases not matched to a gene: 8. Germline CDR1 is SGHRS and CDR2 is YFSETQ. CDR3 length: 16 residues. The CDR3 bases are TGCGCCAGCAGCTTGGCCCCCCCCGGGACAGGGGATGGCTACACCTTC. Translation gives CASSLAPPGTGDGYTF. The whole variable domain, filled in from reference TRBV5-1 and TRBJ1-2, reads KAGVTQTPRYLIKTRGQQVTLSCSPISGHRSVSWYQQTPGQGLQFLFEYFSETQRNKGNFPGRFSGRQFSNSRSEMNVSTLELGDSALYLCASSLAPPGTGDGYTFGSGTRLTVV.

The chain links TRBV5-4 to TRBJ1-4; 7 nucleotides line up with TRBD1. The germline V gene has CDR1 SGHNT and CDR2 YYREEE (reference sequence). V shed 0 bases and J 3 bases; nucleotides not matched to a gene: 5. CDR3 size: 16 residues. CDR3 sequence reads: CASSLAGGQSNEKLFF. The CDR3 region has the DNA TGTGCCAGCAGCTTGGCAGGGGGACAGTCTAATGAAAAACTGTTTTTT.

The rearrangement joins TRBV11-1 to TRBJ2-5; 7 bases line up with TRBD1. Trimming took 1 base from V and 2 from J; bases not matched to a gene: 1. The CDR3 sequence is 14 residues long. In germline, CDR1 is SGHAT, CDR2 FQDESV (reference sequence). CDR3 coding DNA: TGTGCCAGCAGCTTAGACAGGGGTCAAGAGACCCAGTACTTC. Residues: CASSLDRGQETQYF.

This chain joins TRBV12-5 and TRBJ2-5; perhaps TRBD1 as D (6 bases). The CDR3 runs to 14 residues. V shed 6 bases and J shed 0 bases, with 11 bases lying between them. CDR1 and CDR2 from the germline V gene are LGHNT and FRNRAP. The CDR3 sequence is CASGQGRDQETQYF. In DNA form, the CDR3 reads TGTGCTAGTGGACAGGGTAGGGACCAAGAGACCCAGTACTTC.

The chain couples TRBV27 to TRBJ2-7; 8 bases are a match to TRBD1. After removal of 8 bases from V and 6 bases from J, the junction contained 6 bases not matched to a gene. The CDR3 totals 12 residues. CDR1 MNHEY and CDR2 SMNVEV come from the germline V gene (reference sequence). The CDR3 region is CASWDRYGEQYF. The CDR3 DNA reads TGTGCCAGCTGGGACAGGTACGGCGAGCAGTACTTC.

This clone was counted between two and nine times. This chain uses TRBV30 with TRBJ1-4; a weak D match, TRBD1 (5 bases). Germline CDR1 GTSNPN, CDR2 SVGIG (reference sequence). V lost 6 bases and J lost 10, with 24 bases in between. The CDR3 is made up of 15 amino acids. The chain's CDR3 is CACHPSGGISGKLFF. In DNA form, the CDR3 reads TGTGCCTGCCATCCCTCGGGGGGGATCAGCGGAAAACTGTTTTTT. The full variable domain, rest sourced from reference TRBV30 and TRBJ1-4, is SQTIHQWPATLVQPVGSPLSLECTVEGTSNPNLYWYRQAAGRGLQLLFYSVGIGQISSEVPQNLSASRPQDRQFILSSKKLLLSDSGFYLCACHPSGGISGKLFFGSGTQLSVL.

The rearrangement uses TRBV5-4 and TRBJ1-3, with TRBD1 identical over 8 bases. The V and J ends lost 3 bases and 0 bases, in that order; junction bases with no gene match: 5. The CDR3 runs to 16 residues. The V gene's germline CDR1 is SGHNT and CDR2 YYREEE (reference sequence). As DNA, the CDR3 is TGTGCCAGCAGCTCCCAAACAGGGGGCTCTGGAAACACCATATATTTT. Its translation: CASSSQTGGSGNTIYF.

V is TRBV29-1 and J is TRBJ2-3; TRBD1 matches 10 bases. Germline V CDR1 and CDR2: SQVTM, ANQGSEA. The length of the CDR3 is 17 residues. The trim removed 7 bases at V and 3 bases at J, leaving 16 bases unmatched. The CDR3 region is CSAGGPRDRGRTDTQYF. The CDR3 nucleotides are TGCAGCGCTGGGGGGCCCCGGGACAGGGGAAGAACAGATACGCAGTATTTT.

The chain carries TRBV7-8 and TRBJ1-4, with no clear D. The germline V and J ends were trimmed by 4 bases and 0 bases, with 12 bases remaining between them. The V gene's germline CDR1 is SGHVS and CDR2 FQNEAQ. The CDR3 covers 16 residues. CDR3 sequence reads: CASSSKAGATNEKLFF. The CDR3 coding sequence is TGTGCCAGCAGCTCCAAAGCTGGAGCAACTAATGAAAAACTGTTTTTT.

This clone was detected only once. The V and J genes are TRBV9 and TRBJ2-7; 7 bases align to TRBD1. V was pared by 3 bases and J by 4 bases, with 7 bases of the junction left unmatched. CDR3 length: 14 amino acids. From germline, CDR1 is SGDLS and CDR2 YYNGEE. This chain's CDR3 is CASSGAQGNYEQYF. The CDR3 DNA reads TGTGCCAGCAGCGGGGCACAGGGGAATTACGAGCAGTACTTC.

This chain joins TRBV19 and TRBJ1-3; 8 nucleotides match TRBD1. CDR3 size: 12 residues. The germline V gene has CDR1 LNHDA and CDR2 SQIVND (reference sequence). V lost 8 bases to trimming and J lost 9 bases; unmatched junction nucleotides: 6. The CDR3 DNA follows: TGTGCCAGTGGGACAGGCGCAAGCACCATATATTTT. Its translation is CASGTGASTIYF.

V and J are TRBV18 and TRBJ2-6; 10 bases match TRBD1. The junction had 12 bases not matched to a gene; V was cut back by 4 bases and J by 3 bases. Germline CDR1 reads KGHSH; CDR2 reads LQKENI. CDR3 length equals 19 residues. The CDR3 DNA reads as TGTGCCAGCTCACGATCGACAGGGGGCGCAGGTGGTGGGGCCAACGTCCTGACTTTC. Amino acids: CASSRSTGGAGGGANVLTF. Variable domain in full (rest from reference TRBV18 and TRBJ2-6): NAGVMQNPRHLVRRRGQEARLRCSPMKGHSHVYWYRQLPEEGLKFMVYLQKENIIDESGMPKERFSAEFPKEGPSILRIQQVVRGDSAAYFCASSRSTGGAGGGANVLTFGAGSRLTVL.

This clone came up once. This chain uses TRBV9 with TRBJ1-1; maybe TRBD1 (5 bases). This CDR3 has 16 residues. CDR1 is SGDLS and CDR2 is YYNGEE in the germline V gene. The germline V and J ends were trimmed by 0 bases and 8 bases, with 20 bases remaining between them. CDR3 nucleotide sequence: TGTGCCAGCAGCGTAGCTCTTGGAGACAGTCAAGGAGAAGCTTTCTTT. Translating gives CASSVALGDSQGEAFF.

This chain links TRBV19 with TRBJ2-7, with 9 nucleotides matching TRBD1. Trimming removed 9 bases from V and 6 bases from J; junction bases left unmatched: 15. Looked up from germline, CDR1 is LNHDA and CDR2 is SQIVND (reference sequence). This CDR3 spans 15 amino acids. The CDR3 loop reads CASQGQGTYPGEQYF. For the CDR3, the DNA is TGTGCCAGCCAAGGACAGGGGACTTATCCAGGCGAGCAGTACTTC.

The chain combines TRBV30 with TRBJ2-4, with 8 bases fitting TRBD1. Germline V gene data show CDR1 as GTSNPN and CDR2 as SVGIG (reference sequence). CDR3 length: 16 amino acids. With V trimmed by 3 bases and J by 3 bases, 10 bases remained unmatched. CDR3 sequence reads: CAWSFKSRGRKNIQYF. In DNA form, the CDR3 reads TGTGCCTGGAGCTTTAAATCCAGGGGGCGCAAAAACATTCAGTACTTC.

This clone has just one count. The V call is TRBV27, the J call TRBJ2-7; 7 positions agree with TRBD2. CDR1 MNHEY and CDR2 SMNVEV come from the germline V gene (reference sequence). This CDR3 contains 16 residues. V trimming: 6 bases; J trimming: 1 base; junction bases outside the gene matches: 12. CDR3: CASSPYWGGVSYEQYF. The CDR3 coding sequence is TGTGCCAGCAGCCCCTACTGGGGGGGGGTTTCCTACGAGCAGTACTTC.

V usage is TRBV4-1 and J usage is TRBJ2-1; 7 nucleotides agree with TRBD2. The V gene's germline CDR1 is MGHRA and CDR2 YSYEKL. The CDR3 is 17 amino acids. The junction had 12 bases not matched to a gene; V was cut back by 4 bases and J by 3 bases. This CDR3 is CASSPHEGGSVYNEQFF. The CDR3 DNA reads TGCGCCAGCAGCCCCCACGAAGGCGGGAGTGTCTACAATGAGCAGTTCTTC.